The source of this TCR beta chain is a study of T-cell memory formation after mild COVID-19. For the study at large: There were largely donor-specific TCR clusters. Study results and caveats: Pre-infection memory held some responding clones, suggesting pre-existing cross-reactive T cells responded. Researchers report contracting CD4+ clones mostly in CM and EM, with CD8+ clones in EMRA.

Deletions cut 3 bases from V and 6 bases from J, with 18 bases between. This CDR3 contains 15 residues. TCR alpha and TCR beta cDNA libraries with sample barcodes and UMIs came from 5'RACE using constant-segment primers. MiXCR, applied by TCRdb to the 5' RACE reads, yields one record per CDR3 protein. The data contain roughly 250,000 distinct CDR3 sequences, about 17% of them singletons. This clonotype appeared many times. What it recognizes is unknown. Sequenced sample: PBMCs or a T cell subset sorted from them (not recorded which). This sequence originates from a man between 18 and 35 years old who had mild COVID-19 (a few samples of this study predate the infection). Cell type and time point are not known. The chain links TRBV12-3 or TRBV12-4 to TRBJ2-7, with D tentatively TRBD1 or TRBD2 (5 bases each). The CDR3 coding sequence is TGTGCCAGCAGTTTCACCGGGGACCCCCGGGCCGAGCAGTACTTC. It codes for CASSFTGDPRAEQYF.